The 10 T cell receptor beta chains below come from one sample, sequenced in a study of long-term antiretroviral therapy in people with HIV. Survey-level immunoSEQ v3.0 assays were run. Repertoires were generated with immunoSEQ multiplex PCR, while TCRdb's copy carries only in-frame clones and drops some. The sample records about 28,000 clones, 93% being singletons. Sample: unsorted PBMCs, taken 6.2 years after starting antiretroviral therapy. The receptor source for this set is a middle-aged man with HIV.

This rearrangement joins TRBV6-5 to TRBJ1-1; no definite D call. Trimming stripped 4 bases from V and 0 bases from J, with 9 bases between. The CDR3 totals 14 residues. The V gene's germline CDR1 is MNHEY and CDR2 SVGAGI. The CDR3 DNA is TGTGCCAGCAGTTGGGAGGGAATGAACACTGAAGCTTTCTTT. Translating gives CASSWEGMNTEAFF.

The chain recombines TRBV27 with TRBJ2-3, with D unclear. Germline CDR1 MNHEY, CDR2 SMNVEV (reference sequence). V was clipped by 8 bases and J by 0 bases, with 6 bases between them. This CDR3 is 12 amino acids long. The CDR3 DNA follows: TGTGCCAGCGGAATGAGCACAGATACGCAGTATTTT. Translation: CASGMSTDTQYF.

V is TRBV6-5 and J is TRBJ2-5; 7 bases are shared with TRBD1. V lost 5 bases and J lost 4; bases outside the gene matches: 10. There are 15 residues in the CDR3. Germline V gene sequence: CDR1 MNHEY, CDR2 SVGAGI. In nucleotides, the CDR3 is TGTGCCAGCAGTCCCTGGGGGCAGGGGGTAGAGACCCAGTACTTC. Amino acids: CASSPWGQGVETQYF.

To note about this clone: The same CDR3 also results from other DNA sequences found in this sample. The V gene is TRBV10-3, the J gene TRBJ2-2, with unresolved D. V lost 7 bases and J 2 bases, leaving 11 bases between the germline ends. This CDR3 is 14 amino acids long. The germline gives CDR1 ENHRY, CDR2 SYGVKD. This chain's CDR3 is CAINRGDNTGELFF. CDR3 in DNA: TGTGCCATCAATCGCGGAGACAACACCGGGGAGCTGTTTTTT.

The CDR3 protein is CASSQIGQELYEQYF. The CDR3 DNA is TGTGCCAGCTCACAAATCGGACAGGAACTCTACGAGCAGTACTTC. This chain links TRBV18 with TRBJ2-7; TRBD1 agrees at 7 bases. The V and J ends lost 4 bases and 3 bases, in that order; junction bases with no gene match: 9. The CDR3 covers 15 residues. Germline V gives CDR1 KGHSH, CDR2 LQKENI. The full variable domain, rest sourced from reference TRBV18 and TRBJ2-7, is NAGVMQNPRHLVRRRGQEARLRCSPMKGHSHVYWYRQLPEEGLKFMVYLQKENIIDESGMPKERFSAEFPKEGPSILRIQQVVRGDSAAYFCASSQIGQELYEQYFGPGTRLTVT.

This clone was observed a single time. The chain links TRBV10-2 to TRBJ2-3; D gene uncertain. V lost 4 bases and J lost 3, with 2 bases in between. Germline loops: CDR1 WSHSY, CDR2 SAAADI. CDR3 length: 11 amino acids. The CDR3 DNA is TGCGCCAGCAGTGTTACAGATACGCAGTATTTT. It specifies CASSVTDTQYF.

The chain couples TRBV6-6 to TRBJ2-1; 9 bases match TRBD1. V lost 6 bases to trimming and J lost 9 bases; unmatched junction nucleotides: 6. Germline CDR1 MNHNY, CDR2 SVGAGI (reference sequence). CDR3 length equals 13 residues. The CDR3 sequence: CASRGTGLGEQFF. CDR3 sequence (DNA): TGTGCCAGCAGAGGGACAGGGCTGGGTGAGCAGTTCTTC.

This chain uses TRBV4-3 with TRBJ2-3; tentatively, D is TRBD2 (6 bases). The CDR3 covers 14 residues. V gave up 0 bases and J gave up 5 bases, with 9 bases separating them. Germline loops: CDR1 LGHNA, CDR2 YSLEER. In nucleotides, the CDR3 is TGCGCCAGCAGCCAAGACAGGGAGGAAGATACGCAGTATTTT. It is translated as CASSQDREEDTQYF.

V is TRBV29-1 and J is TRBJ2-3; 12 bases align to TRBD2. Trimming at V came to 7 bases and at J to 6 bases, leaving 11 bases not matched to a gene. The CDR3 runs to 15 residues. Germline values: CDR1 SQVTM, CDR2 ANQGSEA. This CDR3 is CSATPRTSGTDTQYF. The CDR3 coding sequence is TGCAGCGCCACTCCTAGGACTAGCGGGACTGATACGCAGTATTTT.

This clone was found a few times. The CDR3: CASSERDSPNYGYTF. The CDR3 DNA is TGTGCCAGCTCGGAACGGGACAGTCCTAACTATGGCTACACCTTC. The J gene is TRBJ1-2, the V gene TRBV18, with 7 bases identical to TRBD1. With V trimmed by 6 bases and J by 0 bases, 7 bases remained unmatched. CDR1 and CDR2 from the germline V gene are KGHSH and LQKENI. The CDR3 covers 15 residues.